This TCR beta chain was recovered during a study of blood T cell repertoires in COVID-19 (dated by TCRdb to 2020 to 2022). A note on the overall study: The collaborator samples originated in the United States, Italy and Spain and spanned the acute and convalescent phases of COVID-19. The material from the prospective study consisted of cDNA or gDNA derived from T cells, B-cell-depleted T cells, or PBMCs. The dataset comprised deeply sampled blood TCRbeta repertoires from subjects exposed to, actively infected with, or recovered from COVID-19. The repertoires were released in a freely available public database meant as a resource for research on the immune response to SARS-CoV-2. The samples were drawn from the first 160 participants of the ongoing ImmuneRACE study and from some 1,300 subjects provided by 6 global collaborators. A de-identified subject ID, COVID-19 status, age in years and sex were almost always included in the sample metadata. Where HLA class I and class II types were available, the types were taken from metadata supplied by the sample provider, not from assay-based typing.

Inclusive of the bounding cysteine and phenylalanine, the CDR3 is 12 residues long. The sequence is cut down to CDR3 DNA, 36 bases in frame from base 1. CDR1 DFQATT and CDR2 SNEGSKA are derived from the germline V gene (reference sequence). The V end loses 6 bases and the J end loses 6 bases, and a stretch of 14 bases separates them. Findings and caveats that apply to the study as a whole: The amount of clinical and demographic metadata varied by source and participant and was provided uncurated.

TCRbeta CDR3 regions were amplified from genomic DNA using the immunoSEQ Assay, a bias-controlled multiplex PCR. Concerning the study's data processing: Within the assay, amplification of reference gene primers was used to estimate how many nucleated cells each sample contained. To quantify the absolute abundance of each unique TCRbeta CDR3 rearrangement, sequence reads were collapsed and filtered. For each sample, productive Simpson clonality was calculated by taking the square root of Simpson's diversity index across productive rearrangements. In its TCRdb copy, this immuneACCESS table keeps in-frame sequences only and misses some clones. Where compared with another copy, unresolved V genes explain less than half of these, and the others have no known cause. The V and J calls and clone size come from that table; D and trimming were worked out from the DNA. In this sample the table shows roughly 260,000 clones, just over 90% of which occur a single time. Under 2.5% of the sample comes from the top ten.

Enrolling through a virtual design, the prospective study's participants ranged in age from about 18 to 100 years and lived across 20 to 30 United States geographic areas. In the prospective study, cohorts were assigned on the basis of participant-reported clinical history obtained from a screening survey and a study questionnaire. For ImmuneRACE Cohort 3, a participant was defined as recovered based on two consecutive negative NP/OP PCR tests, clearance by a healthcare professional, or resolution of symptoms. Each participant in the prospective study had whole blood, serum and a nasopharyngeal or oropharyngeal swab collected by mobile phlebotomists. Participants in the prospective study had the option to provide additional blood draws and questionnaires over a roughly 2-month period. Before DNA extraction, prospective study blood samples were shipped either frozen or at room temperature. Comment on this clone: It lacks a known antigen. There are no base qualities to consult, and no much larger clone falls within one base.

The sequencing input was PBMCs or T cells enriched from blood (not recorded which). The chain links TRBV20-1 with TRBJ1-2; TRBD1 is a weak D gene call, 5 bases matching. This TCR came from a young woman who had recovered from COVID-19. CDR3 reads: CSASRARDGYTF. The bases are TGCAGTGCCAGTCGAGCCAGGGATGGCTACACCTTC.